This TCR beta chain came from a study of blood T cell repertoires in COVID-19 (dated by TCRdb to the early 2020s). Regarding the study in general: Collaborator samples came from the United States, Italy and Spain and covered acute and convalescent phases of COVID-19. The material from the prospective study consisted of cDNA or gDNA derived from T cells, B-cell-depleted T cells, or PBMCs. HLA class I and class II types, where available, came from metadata supplied by the sample provider rather than from assay-based typing. Nearly every sample came with metadata listing a de-identified subject ID, COVID-19 status, age in years and sex. The samples were drawn from two sources: the first 160 participants of the ongoing ImmuneRACE study, and fewer than 1,500 subjects contributed by 6 global collaborators. Subjects who had been exposed to COVID-19, were actively infected with it, or had recovered from it provided the deeply sampled blood TCRbeta repertoires that made up the dataset. The repertoires were made available in a free public database intended to serve as a resource for research on the immune response to SARS-CoV-2. Results the study describes overall, beyond this receptor: Clinical and demographic metadata were provided uncurated, with the amount varying by source and participant.

This clone has a handful of counts. Its antigen has not been determined. No much larger clone is present one base from it, and per-base qualities are unavailable. TCRbeta CDR3 regions were amplified from genomic DNA using the immunoSEQ Assay, a bias-controlled multiplex PCR. In the source study's methods: The number of nucleated cells in each sample was estimated from the amplification of reference gene primers within the assay. Sequence reads were collapsed and filtered to measure the absolute abundance of every unique TCRbeta CDR3 rearrangement. Productive Simpson clonality was computed per sample as the square root of Simpson's diversity index over productive rearrangements. The clones in this table, taken by TCRdb from immuneACCESS, are in-frame only. Not every clone is retained; where verified, under half of the shortfall comes from an unresolved V gene, and the cause of the rest is unknown. Clone size and V and J calls were adopted from that table, with D and trimming inferred from the DNA. The sample table records around 250,000 clones; about 90% of these occur just once. Jointly, the top ten make up 1.2% of the sample.

V and J lose 5 bases and 5 bases, and a span of 9 bases separates them. The germline V gene encodes CDR1 MNHEY and CDR2 SVGAGI. The CDR3 starts with the cysteine, ends with the phenylalanine, and has 13 residues. Just the 39-base CDR3 DNA is kept, in frame starting at base 1. Participants in the prospective study were enrolled through a virtual design, were aged about 18 to 89 years, and lived in 20 to 30 United States geographic areas. In the prospective study, cohorts were assigned on the basis of participant-reported clinical history obtained from a screening survey and a study questionnaire. Mobile phlebotomists in the prospective study collected whole blood, serum and a nasopharyngeal or oropharyngeal swab from every participant. Additional blood draws and questionnaires over an approximately two-month period could optionally be provided by prospective study participants. Prospective study blood samples were shipped either frozen or at room temperature before DNA extraction.

The source material was PBMCs or T cells enriched from blood (not recorded which). The source is a human donor in a cohort exposed to, infected with or recovered from COVID-19 (not recorded which). The donor label of this sample is uncertain. The chain is encoded by TRBV6-5 joined to TRBJ2-2, with no reliable assignment of the D segment. The sequenced DNA: TGTGCCAGCAGTCCACGTACAACCGGGGAGCTGTTTTTT. Its translation is CASSPRTTGELFF.